One T cell receptor beta chain is described in this entry. Its antigen is currently unknown. Profiled with immunoSEQ multiplex PCR; TCRdb holds only in-frame clones, not every one. The sample consists of over 100,000 clones, under 95% of them appearing once. These data originate in a study of siplizumab effects on memory and regulatory T cells. The CDR3 sequence is 16 residues long. Germline CDR1 reads KGHSH; CDR2 reads LQKENI. V gave up 4 bases and J gave up 9 bases, with 19 bases separating them. Whole-study results and caveats: Many proliferating CD4+ or CD8+ clones remained unclassified. Roughly 75-97% of them could not be assigned either a naive or a memory phenotype.

The chain is built from TRBV18 and TRBJ1-6; D uncertain. The origin of this receptor is a human donor in good health. Sample: Tregs sorted from blood. In DNA, the CDR3 is TGTGCCAGCTCACTTCGGGAGGTTGGGAGTCGTTCACCCCTCCACTTT. This translates into CASSLREVGSRSPLHF.